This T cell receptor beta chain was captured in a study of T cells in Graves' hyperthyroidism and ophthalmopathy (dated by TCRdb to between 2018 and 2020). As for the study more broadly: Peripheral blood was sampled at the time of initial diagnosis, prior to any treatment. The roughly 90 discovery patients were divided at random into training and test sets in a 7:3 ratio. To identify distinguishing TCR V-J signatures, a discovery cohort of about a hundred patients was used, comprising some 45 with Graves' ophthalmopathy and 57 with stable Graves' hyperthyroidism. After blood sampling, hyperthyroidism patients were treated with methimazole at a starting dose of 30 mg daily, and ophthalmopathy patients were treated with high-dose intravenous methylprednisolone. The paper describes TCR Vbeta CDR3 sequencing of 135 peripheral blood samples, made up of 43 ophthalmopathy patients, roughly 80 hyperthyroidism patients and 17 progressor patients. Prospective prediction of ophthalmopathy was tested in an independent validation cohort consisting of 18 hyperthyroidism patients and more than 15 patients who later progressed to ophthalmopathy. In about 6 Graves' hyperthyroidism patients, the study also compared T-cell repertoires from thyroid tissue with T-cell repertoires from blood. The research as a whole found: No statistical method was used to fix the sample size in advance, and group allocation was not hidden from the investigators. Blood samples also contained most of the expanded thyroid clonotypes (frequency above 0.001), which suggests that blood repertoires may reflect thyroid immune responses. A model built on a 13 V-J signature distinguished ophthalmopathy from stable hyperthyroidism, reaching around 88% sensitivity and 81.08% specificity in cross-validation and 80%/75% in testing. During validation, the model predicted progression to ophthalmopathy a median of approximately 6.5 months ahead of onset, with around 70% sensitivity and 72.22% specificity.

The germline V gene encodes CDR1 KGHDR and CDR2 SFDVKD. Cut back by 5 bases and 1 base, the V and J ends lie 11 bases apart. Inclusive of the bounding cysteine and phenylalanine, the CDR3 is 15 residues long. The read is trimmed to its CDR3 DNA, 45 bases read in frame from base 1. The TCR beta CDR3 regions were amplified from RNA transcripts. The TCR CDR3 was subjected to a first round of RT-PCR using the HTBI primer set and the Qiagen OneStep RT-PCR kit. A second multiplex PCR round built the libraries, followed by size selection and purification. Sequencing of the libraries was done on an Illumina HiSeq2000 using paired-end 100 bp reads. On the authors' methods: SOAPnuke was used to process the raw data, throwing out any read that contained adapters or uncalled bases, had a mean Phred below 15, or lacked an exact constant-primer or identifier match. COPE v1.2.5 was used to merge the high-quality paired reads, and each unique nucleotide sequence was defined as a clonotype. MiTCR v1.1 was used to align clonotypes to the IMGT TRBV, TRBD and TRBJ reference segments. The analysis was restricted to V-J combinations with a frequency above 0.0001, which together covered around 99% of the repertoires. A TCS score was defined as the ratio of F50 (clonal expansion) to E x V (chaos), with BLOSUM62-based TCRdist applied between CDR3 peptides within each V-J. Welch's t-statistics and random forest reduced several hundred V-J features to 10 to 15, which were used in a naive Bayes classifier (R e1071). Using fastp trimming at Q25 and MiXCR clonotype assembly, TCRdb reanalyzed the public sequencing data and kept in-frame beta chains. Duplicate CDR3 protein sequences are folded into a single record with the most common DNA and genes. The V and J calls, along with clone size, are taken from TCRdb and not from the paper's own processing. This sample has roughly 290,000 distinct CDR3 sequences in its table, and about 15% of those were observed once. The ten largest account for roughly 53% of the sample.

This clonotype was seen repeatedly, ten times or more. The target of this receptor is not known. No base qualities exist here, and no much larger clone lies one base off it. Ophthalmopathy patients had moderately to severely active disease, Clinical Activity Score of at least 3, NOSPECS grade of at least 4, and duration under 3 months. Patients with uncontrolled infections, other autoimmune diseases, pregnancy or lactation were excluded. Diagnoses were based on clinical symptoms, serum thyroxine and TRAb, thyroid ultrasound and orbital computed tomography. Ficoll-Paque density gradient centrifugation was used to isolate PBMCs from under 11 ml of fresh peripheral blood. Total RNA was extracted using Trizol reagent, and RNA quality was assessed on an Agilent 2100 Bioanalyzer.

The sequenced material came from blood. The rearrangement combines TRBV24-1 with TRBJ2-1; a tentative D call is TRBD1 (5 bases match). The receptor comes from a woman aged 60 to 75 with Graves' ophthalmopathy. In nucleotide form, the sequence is TGTGCCACCAGTGGTCGGGCAGGGTCCTACAATGAGCAGTTCTTC. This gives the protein CATSGRAGSYNEQFF.